This T cell receptor beta chain was profiled in a study of blood T cell repertoires in COVID-19. The wider study: The origin of the acute and convalescent COVID-19 samples was the United States, Italy and Spain. T cells, B-cell-depleted T cells, or PBMCs supplied cDNA or gDNA.

Trimming took off 4 bases at V and 2 bases at J, with 7 bases between the two ends. Germline CDR1 and CDR2: KGHDR and SFDVKD. The CDR3 is 13 residues long. Original handling: Amplification with reference gene primers provided the estimates of nucleated cell counts. Clones were read by immunoSEQ multiplex PCR, and TCRdb kept only the in-frame ones, dropping some. V and J calls and clone size are given by that table; D and trimming were obtained from the DNA. The sample contains fewer than 250,000 clones, about 85% of which appear only once. Sequencing was done on a sample of peripheral blood. The source is a woman between 55 and 75 years old with active or convalescent COVID-19. The V call is TRBV24-1, the J call TRBJ1-1; TRBD1 might be the D (5 bases). CDR3 residues: CATSEGHNTEAFF. The CDR3 nucleotides read TGTGCCACCAGTGAGGGGCACAACACTGAAGCTTTCTTT.